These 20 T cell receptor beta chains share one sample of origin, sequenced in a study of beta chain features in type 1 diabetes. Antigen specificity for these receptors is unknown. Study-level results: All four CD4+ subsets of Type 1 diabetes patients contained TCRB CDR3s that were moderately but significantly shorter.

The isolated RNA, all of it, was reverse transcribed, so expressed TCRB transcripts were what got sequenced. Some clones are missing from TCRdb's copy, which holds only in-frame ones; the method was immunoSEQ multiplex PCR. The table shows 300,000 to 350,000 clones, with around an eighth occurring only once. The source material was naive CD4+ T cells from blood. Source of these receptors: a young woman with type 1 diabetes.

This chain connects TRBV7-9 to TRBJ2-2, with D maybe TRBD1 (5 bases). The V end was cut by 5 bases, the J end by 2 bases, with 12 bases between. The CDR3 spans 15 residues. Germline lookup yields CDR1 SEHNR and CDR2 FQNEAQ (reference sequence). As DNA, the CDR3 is TGTGCCAGCAGCAAATTATGGGGCAACACCGGGGAGCTGTTTTTT. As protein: CASSKLWGNTGELFF.

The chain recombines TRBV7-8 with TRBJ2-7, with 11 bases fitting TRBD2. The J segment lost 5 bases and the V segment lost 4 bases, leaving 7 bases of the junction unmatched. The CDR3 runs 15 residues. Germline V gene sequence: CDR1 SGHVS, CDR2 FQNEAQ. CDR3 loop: CASSSPGLAEDEQYF. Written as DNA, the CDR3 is TGTGCCAGCAGCTCCCCGGGACTAGCGGAAGACGAGCAGTACTTC.

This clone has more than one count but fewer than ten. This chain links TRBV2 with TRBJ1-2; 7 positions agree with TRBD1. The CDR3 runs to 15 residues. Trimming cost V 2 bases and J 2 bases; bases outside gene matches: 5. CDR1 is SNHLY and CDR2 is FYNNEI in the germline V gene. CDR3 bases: TGTGCCAGCAGTGAAACCTGGGACAGAAACTATGGCTACACCTTC. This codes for CASSETWDRNYGYTF.

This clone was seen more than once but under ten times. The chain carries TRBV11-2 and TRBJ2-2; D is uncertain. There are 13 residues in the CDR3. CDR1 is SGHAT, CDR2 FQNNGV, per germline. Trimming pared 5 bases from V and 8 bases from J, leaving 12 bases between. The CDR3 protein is CASSALLLGELFF. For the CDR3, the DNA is TGTGCCAGCAGCGCACTGCTACTAGGGGAGCTGTTTTTT. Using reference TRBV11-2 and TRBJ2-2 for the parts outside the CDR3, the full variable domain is EAGVAQSPRYKIIEKRQSVAFWCNPISGHATLYWYQQILGQGPKLLIQFQNNGVVDDSQLPKDRFSAERLKGVDSTLKIQPAKLEDSAVYLCASSALLLGELFFGEGSRLTVL.

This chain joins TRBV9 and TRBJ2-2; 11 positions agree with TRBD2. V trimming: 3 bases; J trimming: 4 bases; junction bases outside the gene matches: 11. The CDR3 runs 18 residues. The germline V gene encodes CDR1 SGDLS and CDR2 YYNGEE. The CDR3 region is CASSEGRTTSGGTGELFF. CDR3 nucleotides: TGTGCCAGCAGCGAGGGACGTACAACTAGCGGGGGCACCGGGGAGCTGTTTTTT.

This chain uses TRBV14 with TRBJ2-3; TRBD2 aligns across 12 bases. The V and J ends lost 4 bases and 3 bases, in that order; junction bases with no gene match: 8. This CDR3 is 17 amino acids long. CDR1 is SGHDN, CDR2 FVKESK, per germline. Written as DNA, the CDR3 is TGTGCCAGCAGCCCTTTACCGGGACTAGCGGGTACAGATACGCAGTATTTT. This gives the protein CASSPLPGLAGTDTQYF. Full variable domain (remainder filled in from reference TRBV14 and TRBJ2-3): EAGVTQFPSHSVIEKGQTVTLRCDPISGHDNLYWYRRVMGKEIKFLLHFVKESKQDESGMPNNRFLAERTGGTYSTLKVQPAELEDSGVYFCASSPLPGLAGTDTQYFGPGTRLTVL.

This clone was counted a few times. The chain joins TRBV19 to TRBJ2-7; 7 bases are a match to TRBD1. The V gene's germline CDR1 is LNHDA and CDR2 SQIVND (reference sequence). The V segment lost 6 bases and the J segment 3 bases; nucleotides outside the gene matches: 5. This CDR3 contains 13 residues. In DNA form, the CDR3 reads TGTGCCAGTAGCGACAGGGTTCTCTACGAGCAGTACTTC. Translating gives CASSDRVLYEQYF. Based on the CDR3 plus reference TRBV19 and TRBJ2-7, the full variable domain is DGGITQSPKYLFRKEGQNVTLSCEQNLNHDAMYWYRQDPGQGLRLIYYSQIVNDFQKGDIAEGYSVSREKKESFPLTVTSAQKNPTAFYLCASSDRVLYEQYFGPGTRLTVT.

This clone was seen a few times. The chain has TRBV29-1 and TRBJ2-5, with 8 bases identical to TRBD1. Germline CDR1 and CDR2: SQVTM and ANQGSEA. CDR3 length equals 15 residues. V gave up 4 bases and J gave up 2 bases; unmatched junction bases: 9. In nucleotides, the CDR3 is TGCAGCGTTGGGCCCGGACAGGGACTGCAAGAGACCCAGTACTTC. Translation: CSVGPGQGLQETQYF.

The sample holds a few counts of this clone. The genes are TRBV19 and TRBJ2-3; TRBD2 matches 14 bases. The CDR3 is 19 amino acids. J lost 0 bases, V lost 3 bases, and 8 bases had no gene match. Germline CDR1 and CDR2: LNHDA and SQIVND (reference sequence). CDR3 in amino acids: CASSIGTSGSGPSTDTQYF. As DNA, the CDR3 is TGTGCCAGTAGTATTGGGACTAGCGGGAGCGGTCCGAGCACAGATACGCAGTATTTT.

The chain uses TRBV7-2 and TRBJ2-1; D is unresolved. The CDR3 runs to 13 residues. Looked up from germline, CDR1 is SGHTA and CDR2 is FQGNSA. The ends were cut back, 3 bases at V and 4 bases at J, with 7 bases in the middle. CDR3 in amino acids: CASSFGEYNEQFF. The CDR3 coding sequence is TGTGCCAGCAGCTTTGGAGAGTACAATGAGCAGTTCTTC.

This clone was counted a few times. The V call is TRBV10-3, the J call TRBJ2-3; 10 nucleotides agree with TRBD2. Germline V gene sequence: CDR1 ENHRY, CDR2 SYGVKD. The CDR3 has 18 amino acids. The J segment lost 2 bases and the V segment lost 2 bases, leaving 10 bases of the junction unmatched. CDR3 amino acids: CAISERVLAGAITDTQYF. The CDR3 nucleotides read TGTGCCATCAGTGAGAGGGTCCTAGCGGGGGCCATCACAGATACGCAGTATTTT.

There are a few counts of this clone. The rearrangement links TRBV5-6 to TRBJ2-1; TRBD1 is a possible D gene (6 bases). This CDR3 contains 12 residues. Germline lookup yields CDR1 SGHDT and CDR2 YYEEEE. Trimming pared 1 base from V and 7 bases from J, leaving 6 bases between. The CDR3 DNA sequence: TGTGCCAGCAGCTTGACAGGGAATGAGCAGTTCTTC. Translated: CASSLTGNEQFF.

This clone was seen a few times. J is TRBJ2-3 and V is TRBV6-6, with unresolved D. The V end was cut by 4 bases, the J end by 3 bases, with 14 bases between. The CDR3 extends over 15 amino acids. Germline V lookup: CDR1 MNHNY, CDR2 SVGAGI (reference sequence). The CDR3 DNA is TGTGCCAGCAGTTCAAGTGCTAGAAGAACAGATACGCAGTATTTT. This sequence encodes CASSSSARRTDTQYF.

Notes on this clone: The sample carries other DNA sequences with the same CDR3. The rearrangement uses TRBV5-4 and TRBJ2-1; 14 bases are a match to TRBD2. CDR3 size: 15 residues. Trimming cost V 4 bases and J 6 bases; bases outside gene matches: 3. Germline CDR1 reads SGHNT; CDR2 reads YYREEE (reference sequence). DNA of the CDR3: TGTGCCAGCAGCCAAGGACTAGCGGGAGGCAATGAGCAGTTCTTC. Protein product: CASSQGLAGGNEQFF.

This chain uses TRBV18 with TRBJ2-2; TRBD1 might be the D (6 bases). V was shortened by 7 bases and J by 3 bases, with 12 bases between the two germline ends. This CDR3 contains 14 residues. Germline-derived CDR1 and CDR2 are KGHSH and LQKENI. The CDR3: CASYTGTHTGELFF. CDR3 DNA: TGTGCCAGCTATACCGGGACACACACCGGGGAGCTGTTTTTT.

CDR3 in amino acids: CASSSTGGTKQYV. The CDR3 bases are TGTGCCAGCAGCTCCACAGGGGGGACTAAGCAGTACGTC. The V call is TRBV7-2, the J call TRBJ2-7, with a tentative D call TRBD1 (8 bases). CDR1 and CDR2 from the germline V gene are SGHTA and FQGNSA. This CDR3 comprises 13 residues. V lost 4 bases and J lost 8, with 15 bases in between.

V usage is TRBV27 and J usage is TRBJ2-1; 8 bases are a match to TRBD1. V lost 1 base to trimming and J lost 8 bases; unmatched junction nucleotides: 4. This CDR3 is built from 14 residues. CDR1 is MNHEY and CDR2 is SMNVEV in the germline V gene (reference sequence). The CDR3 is CASSLLTGADEQFF. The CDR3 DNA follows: TGTGCCAGCAGTTTATTGACAGGGGCGGATGAGCAGTTCTTC.

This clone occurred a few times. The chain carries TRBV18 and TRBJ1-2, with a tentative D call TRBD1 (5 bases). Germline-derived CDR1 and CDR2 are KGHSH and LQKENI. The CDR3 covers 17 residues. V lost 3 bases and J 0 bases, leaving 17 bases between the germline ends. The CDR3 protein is CASSPLGEGYSNYGYTF. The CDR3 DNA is TGTGCCAGCTCACCCCTCGGGGAGGGGTATTCTAACTATGGCTACACCTTC.

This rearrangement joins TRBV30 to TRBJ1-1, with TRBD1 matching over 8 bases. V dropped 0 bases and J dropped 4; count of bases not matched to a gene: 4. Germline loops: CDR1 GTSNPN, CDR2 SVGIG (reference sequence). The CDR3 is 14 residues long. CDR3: CAWSVQTGVTEAFF. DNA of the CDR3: TGTGCCTGGAGTGTACAGACAGGGGTCACTGAAGCTTTCTTT.

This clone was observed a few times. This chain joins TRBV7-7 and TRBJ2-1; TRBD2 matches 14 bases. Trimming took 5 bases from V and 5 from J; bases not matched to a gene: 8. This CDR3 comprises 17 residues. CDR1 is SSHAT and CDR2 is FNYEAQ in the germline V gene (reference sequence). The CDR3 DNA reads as TGTGCCAGCAGCAAGGGACTAGCGGGAGTGAGTGACAATGAGCAGTTCTTC. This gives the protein CASSKGLAGVSDNEQFF.